The 9 T cell receptor beta chains reported below all come from one sample, sequenced in a study of T cells in Graves' hyperthyroidism and ophthalmopathy. RNA transcripts gave rise to amplified TCR beta CDR3 regions. A first-round RT-PCR of the TCR CDR3 used the HTBI primer set. In TCRdb, the multiplex PCR reads were re-called with MiXCR into one record per CDR3 protein. The data show 300,000 to 450,000 distinct CDR3 sequences, roughly 14% seen once. The specimen sequenced was blood. The source is a woman aged 55-70 years with Graves' hyperthyroidism.

With regard to this clonotype: This may stem from a read error, because a much larger clone lies one nucleotide away. Since the CDR3 does not end with the conserved phenylalanine or tryptophan, this likely comes from a read error. J is TRBJ2-1 and V is TRBV6-6; D unresolved. V was trimmed by 0 bases and J by 8 bases, leaving 8 bases between them. Germline lookup yields CDR1 MNHNY and CDR2 SVGAGI (reference sequence). This CDR3 has 13 amino acids. CDR3: CASSYSRKDEQFL. The CDR3 nucleotides read TGTGCCAGCAGTTACTCGAGGAAGGATGAGCAGTTCCTC.

This clonotype has more than one count but fewer than ten. The chain recombines TRBV19 with TRBJ2-1; 8 nucleotides agree with TRBD2. J lost 8 bases, V lost 5 bases, and 14 bases had no gene match. The CDR3 totals 16 residues. The germline V gene encodes CDR1 LNHDA and CDR2 SQIVND (reference sequence). CDR3 residues: CASSPRAGERGDEQFF. CDR3 in DNA: TGTGCCAGTAGTCCGAGAGCGGGAGAAAGGGGCGATGAGCAGTTCTTC.

This clonotype showed up just a few times. The rearrangement uses TRBV7-9 and TRBJ2-3; tentatively, D is TRBD2 (5 bases). The CDR3 is 13 residues long. V was clipped by 7 bases and J by 7 bases, with 15 bases between them. Germline CDR1 is SEHNR and CDR2 is FQNEAQ (reference sequence). CDR3 sequence: CASTLFSAHTQYF. CDR3 DNA sequence: TGTGCCAGCACCCTATTTAGCGCGCATACGCAGTATTTT.

This clonotype was detected ten times or more. The chain is built from TRBV28 and TRBJ2-7, with D maybe TRBD1 (5 bases). V was clipped by 5 bases and J by 6 bases, with 14 bases between them. CDR3 size: 13 residues. Per germline, CDR1 MDHEN and CDR2 SYDVKM. The CDR3 spells CASSPAQGTEQYF. CDR3 bases: TGTGCCAGCAGTCCTGCTCAGGGAACCGAGCAGTACTTC.

This clonotype has only a few counts. The rearrangement joins TRBV6-4 to TRBJ2-1, with D hard to call. Germline loops: CDR1 MRHNA, CDR2 SNTAGT. Between the trimmed V and J ends, which lost 1 base and 9 bases, there was a span of 16 bases. This CDR3 is built from 15 residues. CDR3 coding DNA: TGTGCCAGCAGTGACTTGGCCTTAAGTGGTCGTGAGCAGTTCTTC. Amino acid sequence: CASSDLALSGREQFF.

A note on this clonotype: Just one base apart from a much larger clone, this may be a read error. The final CDR3 position lacks the conserved phenylalanine or tryptophan, pointing to a likely read error. V usage is TRBV6-4 and J usage is TRBJ2-1, with D unclear. The CDR3 sequence is 13 residues long. Germline lookup yields CDR1 MRHNA and CDR2 SNTAGT. Trimming left V 8 bases short and J 1 base short, with 9 bases between. In nucleotides, the CDR3 is TGTGCCAGCTCTATGGGGTCCTACAATGAGCAGTTCCTC. Amino acids: CASSMGSYNEQFL.

The chain uses TRBV6-1 and TRBJ2-7; tentative D call: TRBD1 (6 bases). Deletions cut 11 bases from V and 5 bases from J, with 13 bases between. The CDR3 has 11 amino acids. Germline-derived CDR1 and CDR2 are MNHNS and SASEGT. The CDR3 coding sequence is TGTGCCGGAGGTGGGGGCAACGAGCAGTACTTC. It codes for CAGGGGNEQYF.

CDR3 coding DNA: TGTGCCATCAGTATCCAGACCGGAAACACCATATATTTT. Translation gives CAISIQTGNTIYF. This rearrangement joins TRBV10-3 to TRBJ1-3; D is ambiguous. This CDR3 contains 13 residues. The germline gives CDR1 ENHRY, CDR2 SYGVKD. V dropped 5 bases and J dropped 4 bases, with 9 bases sitting between them.

This clonotype was observed many times. CDR3 amino acids: CASKDSGGENTEAFF. CDR3 nucleotides: TGTGCCAGCAAAGATTCAGGGGGCGAGAACACTGAAGCTTTCTTT. J is TRBJ1-1 and V is TRBV12-3 or TRBV12-4, with TRBD1 identical over 8 bases. Losses at the gene ends were 7 bases for V and 1 base for J; bases not matched to a gene: 8. This CDR3 region has 15 residues.